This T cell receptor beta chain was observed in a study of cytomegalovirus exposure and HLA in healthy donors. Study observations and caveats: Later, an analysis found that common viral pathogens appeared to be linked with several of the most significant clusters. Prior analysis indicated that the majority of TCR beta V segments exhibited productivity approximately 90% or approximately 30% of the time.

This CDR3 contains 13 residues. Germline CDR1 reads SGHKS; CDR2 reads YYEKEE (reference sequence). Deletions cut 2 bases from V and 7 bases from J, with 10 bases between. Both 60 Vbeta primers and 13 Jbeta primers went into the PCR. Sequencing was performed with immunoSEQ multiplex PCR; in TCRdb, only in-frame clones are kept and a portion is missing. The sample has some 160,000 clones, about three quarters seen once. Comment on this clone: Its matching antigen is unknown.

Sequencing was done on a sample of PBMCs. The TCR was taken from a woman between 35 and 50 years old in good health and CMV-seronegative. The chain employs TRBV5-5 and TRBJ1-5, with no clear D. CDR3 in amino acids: CASSFWGEQPQHF. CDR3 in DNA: TGTGCCAGCAGCTTTTGGGGAGAGCAGCCCCAGCATTTT.